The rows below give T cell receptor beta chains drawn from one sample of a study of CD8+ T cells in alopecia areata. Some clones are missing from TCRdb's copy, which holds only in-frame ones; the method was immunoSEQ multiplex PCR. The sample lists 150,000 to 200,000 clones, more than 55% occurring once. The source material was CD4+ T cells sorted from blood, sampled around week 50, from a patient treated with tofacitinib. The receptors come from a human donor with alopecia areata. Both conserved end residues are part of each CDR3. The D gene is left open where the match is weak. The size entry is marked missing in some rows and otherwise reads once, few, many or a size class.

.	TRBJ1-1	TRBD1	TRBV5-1	TGCGCCAGCGCAATAGGGACAGTGTACACTGAAGCTTTCTTT	CASAIGTVYTEAFF
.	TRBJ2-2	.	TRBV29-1	TGCAGCGCCGCCTCGGGGGCTCCTGCCGGGGAGCTGTTTTTT	CSAASGAPAGELFF
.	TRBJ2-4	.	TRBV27	TGTGCCAGCAGCCCCGGGGTGGCCAAAAACATTCAGTACTTC	CASSPGVAKNIQYF
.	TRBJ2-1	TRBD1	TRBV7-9	TGTGCCAGCAGCGTTACAGGGGTTAATGAGCAGTTCTTC	CASSVTGVNEQFF
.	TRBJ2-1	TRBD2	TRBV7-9	TGTGCCAGCAGCTTAGCGGCGGGGGGAAACAATGAGCAGTTCTTC	CASSLAAGGNNEQFF
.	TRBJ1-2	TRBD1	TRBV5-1	TGCGCCAGCAGCTTACAAGGACAGGGTAGGAACTATGGCTACACCTTC	CASSLQGQGRNYGYTF
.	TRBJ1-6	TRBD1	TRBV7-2	TGTGCCAGCAGCTTGAGACAGGGGACGGATTCACCCCTCCACTTT	CASSLRQGTDSPLHF
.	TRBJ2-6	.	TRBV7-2	TGTGCCAGCAGCTCCAGACGGCCGAGAGGGGCCTCTGGGGCCAACGTCCTGACTTTC	CASSSRRPRGASGANVLTF
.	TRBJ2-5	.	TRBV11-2	TGTGCCAGCAGCTTAGTAGGCGGACAAGAGACCCAGTACTTC	CASSLVGGQETQYF
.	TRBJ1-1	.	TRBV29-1	TGCAGCGTTGGAAACGGGCAGAGGAACACTGAAGCTTTCTTT	CSVGNGQRNTEAFF
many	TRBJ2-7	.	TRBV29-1	TGCAGCGTTGGGCAGATCTACGAGCAGTACTTC	CSVGQIYEQYF
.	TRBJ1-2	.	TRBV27	TGTGCCAGCGGAGAGAGGGATACCTATGGCTACACCTTC	CASGERDTYGYTF
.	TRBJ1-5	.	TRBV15	TGTGCCACCAGCAGAGCCGGGAGCTCTAATCAGCCCCAGCATTTT	CATSRAGSSNQPQHF
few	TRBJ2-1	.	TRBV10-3	TGTGCCATCAGTGACTTTGTGAGTGAGCAGTTCTTC	CAISDFVSEQFF
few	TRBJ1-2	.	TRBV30	TGTGCCTGGAGTCCAAACTATGGCTACACCTTC	CAWSPNYGYTF
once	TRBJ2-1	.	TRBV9	TGTGCCAGCAGTCTGACCACAGGGGAGCAGTTCTTC	CASSLTTGEQFF
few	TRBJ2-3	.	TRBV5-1	TGCGCCAGCAGCCCCCAACGGGGAGAGACAGATACGCAGTATTTT	CASSPQRGETDTQYF
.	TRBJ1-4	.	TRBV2	TGTGCCAGCAGATGGACGGTCCATGAATCTGAAAAACTGTTTTTT	CASRWTVHESEKLFF
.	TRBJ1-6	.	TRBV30	TGTGCCTGGCGCGGGGGCGTCTATAATTCACCCCTCCACTTT	CAWRGGVYNSPLHF
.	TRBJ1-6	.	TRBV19	TGTGCCAGTAGTATTCTCCCCGAGGATTCACCCCTCCACTTT	CASSILPEDSPLHF
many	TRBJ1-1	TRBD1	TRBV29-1	TGCACGGGACAGGTAGCTCTTAGTACATCTGAAGCTTTCTTT	CTGQVALSTSEAFF
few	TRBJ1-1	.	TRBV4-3	TGCGCCAGCAGCCGCCAGCCATACGTAGAAGCTTTCTTT	CASSRQPYVEAFF
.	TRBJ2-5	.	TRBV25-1	TGTGCCAGCATCCGGGACGGTGGATCGGGGACCCAGTACTTC	CASIRDGGSGTQYF
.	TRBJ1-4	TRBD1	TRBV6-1	TGTGCCAGCAGTGAACGTGACCTGGGGACAGGGGCGATAAAACTGTTTTTT	CASSERDLGTGAIKLFF
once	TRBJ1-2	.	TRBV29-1	TGCAGCGTTGCTCCCGGTGTCGATGACGGCTACACCTTC	CSVAPGVDDGYTF
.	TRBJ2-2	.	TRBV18	TGTGCCAGCTCACCGAGGTACGGTGACACCGGGGAGCTGTTTTTT	CASSPRYGDTGELFF
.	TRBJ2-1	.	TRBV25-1	TGTGCCAGCAGTCCCCCTGGGGGGGCGGAGCAGTTCTTC	CASSPPGGAEQFF
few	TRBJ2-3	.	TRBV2	TGTGCCAGCAGTGAAAGGCGGGCCCGCACAGATACGCAGTATTTT	CASSERRARTDTQYF
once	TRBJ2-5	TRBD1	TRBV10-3	TGTGCCATCAGTGAGACAGGGGGCTCGGAAGAGACCCAGTACTTC	CAISETGGSEETQYF
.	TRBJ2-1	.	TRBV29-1	TGCAGCGTTGAAGTTCCGGGGAATGAGCAGTTCTTC	CSVEVPGNEQFF
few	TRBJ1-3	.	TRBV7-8	TGTGCCAGCAGCTTATACAGACAGTCCCTCTCTGGAAACACCATATATTTT	CASSLYRQSLSGNTIYF
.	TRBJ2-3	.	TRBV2	TGTGCCAGCTCCTCGGGTAGAGGCAACACAGATACGCAGTATTTT	CASSSGRGNTDTQYF
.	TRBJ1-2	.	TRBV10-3	TGTGCCATCAGCGCATCCGGGACGGCGTATGGCTACACCTTC	CAISASGTAYGYTF
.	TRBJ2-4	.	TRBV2	TGTGCCAGCACCCCCAACCGTCTGGACGAAAACATTCAGTACTTC	CASTPNRLDENIQYF
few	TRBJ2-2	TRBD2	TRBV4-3	TGCGCCAGCAGCCAAAATCTACCCGCGGGGGGTTTCGGGGAGCTGTTTTTT	CASSQNLPAGGFGELFF
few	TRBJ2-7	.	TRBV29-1	TGCAGCGTTCTTGGCCACCGGGACCAATCCTACGAGCAGTACTTC	CSVLGHRDQSYEQYF
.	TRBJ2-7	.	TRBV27	TGTGCCAGCAGTTTTAGTGGGGTGGGCGAGCAGTACTTC	CASSFSGVGEQYF
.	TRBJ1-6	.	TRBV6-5	TGTGCCAGCAGTTACGGTCAGGGTCCAGGATCACCCCTCCACTTT	CASSYGQGPGSPLHF
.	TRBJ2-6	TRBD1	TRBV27	TGTGCCAGCAGGGGGGACAGTGGGGCCAACGTCCTGACTTTC	CASRGDSGANVLTF
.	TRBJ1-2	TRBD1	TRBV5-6	TGTGCCAGCAGCCCCGGACAGGGCTATGGCTACACCTTC	CASSPGQGYGYTF
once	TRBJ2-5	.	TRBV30	TGTGCCTGGACCACAAACGAACCAGCCAGGGGGGTATACCAAGAGACCCAGTACTTC	CAWTTNEPARGVYQETQYF